Shown below are 22 T cell receptor beta chains from a single sample sequenced in a study of shared clonotypes between healthy human individuals. Method: immunoSEQ multiplex PCR; TCRdb's copy keeps in-frame clones and lacks some. This sample has hundreds of thousands of clones, with just over 75% found just once. Sequences were obtained from PBMCs. The receptors stem from a woman aged 40 to 55 in good health. Some clones in this sample may be carry-over from other donors' samples.

This clone was detected many times. The chain recombines TRBV10-3 with TRBJ1-5; weak D call: TRBD1 (5 bases). Germline CDR1 is ENHRY and CDR2 is SYGVKD. There are 16 residues in the CDR3. Trimming removed 2 bases at V and 1 base at J, with 12 bases between. The CDR3 bases are TGTGCCATCAGTGAGGGGGCTTTTGGGAGCAATCAGCCCCAGCATTTT. This encodes CAISEGAFGSNQPQHF.

The rearrangement links TRBV28 to TRBJ2-3; 9 positions match TRBD2. Germline assignment: CDR1 MDHEN and CDR2 SYDVKM. The J segment lost 3 bases and the V segment lost 2 bases, leaving 3 bases of the junction unmatched. CDR3 length: 15 amino acids. CDR3: CASSLMAGGTDTQYF. DNA of the CDR3: TGTGCCAGCAGTTTAATGGCGGGAGGGACAGATACGCAGTATTTT. The variable domain in full, with the rest retrieved from reference TRBV28 and TRBJ2-3, is DVKVTQSSRYLVKRTGEKVFLECVQDMDHENMFWYRQDPGLGLRLIYFSYDVKMKEKGDIPEGYSVSREKKERFSLILESASTNQTSMYLCASSLMAGGTDTQYFGPGTRLTVL.

This clone was counted a few times. This chain links TRBV7-9 with TRBJ2-3, with TRBD2 matching 8 bases. The CDR3 contains 15 residues. The junction had 4 bases not matched to a gene; V was cut back by 2 bases and J by 3 bases. Germline values: CDR1 SEHNR, CDR2 FQNEAQ (reference sequence). CDR3 coding DNA: TGTGCCAGCAGCTTACTAGCGGGCAGTACAGATACGCAGTATTTT. Translated: CASSLLAGSTDTQYF.

The chain's CDR3 is CASSPGVAGGAETQYF. The CDR3 DNA is TGTGCCAGCAGCCCCGGGGTAGCGGGAGGGGCGGAGACCCAGTACTTC. The chain recombines TRBV5-4 with TRBJ2-5; 11 nucleotides align to TRBD2. V dropped 4 bases and J dropped 5; count of bases not matched to a gene: 10. CDR1 and CDR2 from the germline V gene are SGHNT and YYREEE (reference sequence). This CDR3 region has 16 residues.

The chain recombines TRBV5-5 with TRBJ2-7; D is uncertain. The CDR3 runs 14 residues. Germline-derived CDR1 and CDR2 are SGHKS and YYEKEE (reference sequence). V was trimmed by 6 bases and J by 1 base, leaving 14 bases between them. CDR3 in DNA: TGTGCCAGCACCATTTCGGGCGGATCCTACGAGCAGTACTTC. Translation: CASTISGGSYEQYF.

The chain links TRBV11-3 to TRBJ1-2; D is unresolved. The V end was cut by 5 bases, the J end by 0 bases, with 13 bases between. The length of the CDR3 is 15 residues. CDR1 is SGHNT, CDR2 YENEEA, per germline. CDR3 coding DNA: TGTGCCAGCAGCCCCTCGTTAGCCGCTAACTATGGCTACACCTTC. Amino acid sequence: CASSPSLAANYGYTF.

This rearrangement joins TRBV6-6 to TRBJ1-4, with D maybe TRBD1 (5 bases). The CDR3 runs to 16 residues. The V and J ends lost 2 bases and 3 bases respectively, with 13 bases between them. Germline CDR1 MNHNY, CDR2 SVGAGI (reference sequence). CDR3 coding DNA: TGTGCCAGCAGTTACGGGGGGAGCGGTGCTAATGAAAAACTGTTTTTT. It translates to CASSYGGSGANEKLFF.

The chain is built from TRBV5-1 and TRBJ1-1; D not certain. V gave up 0 bases and J gave up 4 bases, with 13 bases separating them. The CDR3 length is 15 residues. In germline, CDR1 is SGHRS, CDR2 YFSETQ. In DNA form, the CDR3 reads TGCGCCAGCAGCTTGGCCGCGGGGAGCGGCACTGAAGCTTTCTTT. This translates into CASSLAAGSGTEAFF.

The J gene is TRBJ2-1, the V gene TRBV11-3; the D gene is possibly TRBD1 (6 bases). Looked up from germline, CDR1 is SGHNT and CDR2 is YENEEA. The CDR3 loop spans 15 amino acids. V gave up 3 bases and J gave up 4 bases, with 13 bases separating them. In DNA, the CDR3 is TGTGCCAGCAGCTTGGGGACAACCGTATACAATGAGCAGTTCTTC. Translating it yields CASSLGTTVYNEQFF.

As regards this clone: The same CDR3 also results from other DNA sequences found in this sample. The chain joins TRBV10-3 to TRBJ1-2, with D hard to call. CDR3 length equals 13 residues. V was shortened by 4 bases and J by 0 bases, with 6 bases between the two germline ends. Germline V CDR1 and CDR2: ENHRY, SYGVKD. The CDR3 loop is CAISAGTNYGYTF. CDR3 DNA: TGTGCCATCAGTGCAGGAACTAACTATGGCTACACCTTC.

The chain has TRBV19 and TRBJ1-1; a possible D gene is TRBD1 (6 bases). CDR3 length: 12 amino acids. Germline CDR1 and CDR2: LNHDA and SQIVND (reference sequence). V lost 6 bases to trimming and J lost 6 bases, with 11 bases between them. The CDR3 reads CASSPQGAEAFF. In DNA form, the CDR3 reads TGTGCCAGTAGCCCACAGGGTGCTGAAGCTTTCTTT.

This sequence joins TRBV6-1 and TRBJ1-4; D call uncertain. This CDR3 region has 15 residues. Germline values: CDR1 MNHNS, CDR2 SASEGT. The V end lost 10 bases, the J end lost 2 bases, and 17 bases lay between the germline ends. CDR3 coding DNA: TGTGCCAACTCACAGTTATTTGTCACTAATGAAAAACTGTTTTTT. It translates to CANSQLFVTNEKLFF.

The chain employs TRBV2 and TRBJ2-1; D possibly corresponds to TRBD1 (5 bases). Germline CDR1 and CDR2: SNHLY and FYNNEI. V shed 6 bases and J shed 5 bases, with 14 bases lying between them. CDR3 length equals 14 residues. DNA for the CDR3: TGTGCCAGCAGCCCCTGGGGCAAAAACAATGAGCAGTTCTTC. It encodes CASSPWGKNNEQFF.

This chain uses TRBV6-1 with TRBJ2-1; D gene ambiguous. Germline V gives CDR1 MNHNS, CDR2 SASEGT. V was trimmed by 4 bases and J by 1 base, leaving 8 bases between them. The CDR3 loop spans 14 amino acids. The CDR3 spells CASSARASYNEQFF. The CDR3 DNA follows: TGTGCCAGCAGTGCCCGGGCATCCTACAATGAGCAGTTCTTC.

In DNA form, the CDR3 reads TGTGCCAGCAGCTTTGGACTGATGAACACTGAAGCTTTCTTT. This codes for CASSFGLMNTEAFF. This chain connects TRBV5-4 to TRBJ1-1; D is unclear. Germline values: CDR1 SGHNT, CDR2 YYREEE (reference sequence). V was pared by 2 bases and J by 0 bases, with 8 bases between. This CDR3 region has 14 residues.

This chain joins TRBV10-1 and TRBJ2-3; TRBD1 matches at 9 bases. V was clipped by 5 bases and J by 6 bases; unmatched bases: 9. Germline V lookup: CDR1 WNHNN, CDR2 SYGVQD (reference sequence). The length of the CDR3 is 15 residues. The CDR3 sequence is CASSPGGQGIDTQYF. The CDR3 DNA follows: TGCGCCAGCAGTCCAGGGGGACAGGGTATCGATACGCAGTATTTT.

The chain links TRBV29-1 to TRBJ1-2, with D perhaps TRBD1 (5 bases). The CDR3 covers 12 residues. Germline V gives CDR1 SQVTM, CDR2 ANQGSEA. V lost 3 bases to trimming and J lost 10 bases, with 15 bases between them. CDR3 residues: CSVDRGGTIYTF. CDR3 bases: TGCAGCGTTGACCGGGGCGGGACTATCTACACCTTC.

V is TRBV5-8 and J is TRBJ2-2, with 11 bases fitting TRBD1. Unmatched junction bases numbered 6, after V lost 4 bases and J lost 4 bases. The CDR3 sequence is 16 residues long. In germline, CDR1 is SGHTS, CDR2 YDEGEE. CDR3 sequence reads: CASSGGQGVGTGELFF. The CDR3 nucleotides read TGTGCCAGCAGCGGGGGACAGGGGGTTGGCACCGGGGAGCTGTTTTTT.

The chain carries TRBV5-1 and TRBJ2-7; TRBD2 agrees at 16 bases. The germline CDR1 and CDR2 sequences are SGHRS and YFSETQ. With 3 bases clipped from V and 4 bases from J, the junction kept 7 bases outside the gene matches. CDR3 length equals 17 residues. The CDR3 DNA reads as TGCGCCAGCAGCTCGGGACTAGCGGGAGGGCCAAGGTACGAGCAGTACTTC. This sequence encodes CASSSGLAGGPRYEQYF.

The V call is TRBV6-5, the J call TRBJ2-1, with TRBD1 matching 7 bases. The junction had 8 bases not matched to a gene; V was cut back by 0 bases and J by 6 bases. Germline CDR1 and CDR2: MNHEY and SVGAGI. This CDR3 has 16 residues. The CDR3 bases are TGTGCCAGCAGTTACTCCCGGGACAGTCCGACCAATGAGCAGTTCTTC. Its protein product is CASSYSRDSPTNEQFF.

This rearrangement joins TRBV29-1 to TRBJ2-7; a weak D match, TRBD1 (6 bases). V shed 2 bases and J shed 4 bases, with 15 bases lying between them. The CDR3 totals 14 residues. Germline lookup yields CDR1 SQVTM and CDR2 ANQGSEA. CDR3 amino acids: CSVESPSRGYEQYF. In DNA, the CDR3 is TGCAGCGTTGAATCCCCCAGCAGGGGATACGAGCAGTACTTC.

The chain uses TRBV28 and TRBJ2-2; 8 bases are shared with TRBD1. Germline V lookup: CDR1 MDHEN, CDR2 SYDVKM. Losses at the gene ends were 4 bases for V and 6 bases for J; bases not matched to a gene: 1. The CDR3 runs to 13 residues. The chain's CDR3 is CASSYRGSGELFF. The CDR3 DNA follows: TGTGCCAGCAGTTACAGGGGGTCCGGGGAGCTGTTTTTT.